One and the same sample provided the 14 T cell receptor beta chains below, sequenced in a study of T-cell memory formation after mild COVID-19. TCRdb called the 5' RACE reads again in MiXCR, with one record for every CDR3 protein. This sample has some 250,000 distinct CDR3 sequences, with roughly 18% found just once. The sequenced sample was PBMCs or a T cell subset sorted from them (not recorded which). Receptors originate from a young man who had mild COVID-19 (a few samples of this study predate the infection). Cell type and time point are not known.

This chain connects TRBV2 to TRBJ2-1; D is unclear. The CDR3 has 15 residues. Trimming took off 5 bases at V and 0 bases at J, with 11 bases between the two ends. Per the germline V gene, CDR1 is SNHLY and CDR2 is FYNNEI. The CDR3 sequence is CASSPVRGSYNEQFF. CDR3 DNA sequence: TGTGCCAGCAGTCCCGTCCGAGGCTCCTACAATGAGCAGTTCTTC.

In this sample, this clonotype turned up a few times. This chain uses TRBV10-3 with TRBJ1-1, with D perhaps matching TRBD1 (5 bases). Germline V lookup: CDR1 ENHRY, CDR2 SYGVKD. The CDR3 has 12 amino acids. V gave up 10 bases and J gave up 1 base, with 10 bases separating them. CDR3 amino acids: CASGDWNTEAFF. CDR3 coding DNA: TGTGCCAGTGGGGACTGGAACACTGAAGCTTTCTTT.

This clonotype was found a few times. The chain employs TRBV6-2 or TRBV6-3 and TRBJ2-7; tentative D call: TRBD2 (6 bases). Germline V gene lookup returns CDR1 MNHEY and CDR2 SVGEGT. CDR3 length: 15 amino acids. V shed 8 bases and J shed 2 bases, with 19 bases lying between them. CDR3 sequence: CASLQKQGGTYEQYF. The DNA of the CDR3 is TGTGCCAGCCTACAAAAGCAGGGAGGCACCTACGAGCAGTACTTC.

The rearrangement joins TRBV5-1 to TRBJ1-2, with 7 bases lining up with TRBD1. CDR1 is SGHRS and CDR2 is YFSETQ in the germline V gene. The ends lost 0 bases at V and 8 bases at J; junction bases unmatched: 7. The CDR3 has 14 residues. The CDR3 spells CASSLGQGSEGYTF. As DNA, the CDR3 is TGCGCCAGCAGCTTGGGACAGGGTTCTGAAGGCTACACCTTC.

This rearrangement joins TRBV4-3 to TRBJ1-4; a possible D gene is TRBD1 (6 bases). Germline-derived CDR1 and CDR2 are LGHNA and YSLEER. V was shortened by 8 bases and J by 3 bases, with 16 bases between the two germline ends. The CDR3 is 15 residues long. CDR3 bases: TGCGCCAGCCGACAGGACCTCAGGGCTAATGAAAAACTGTTTTTT. It translates to CASRQDLRANEKLFF.

The sample holds a few counts of this clonotype. The chain has TRBV20-1 and TRBJ2-7; D ambiguous. The CDR3 consists of 12 residues. Germline loops: CDR1 DFQATT, CDR2 SNEGSKA (reference sequence). V was cut by 0 bases and J by 3 bases, with 6 bases left in between. The CDR3 sequence is CSARDRSYEQYF. The DNA for the CDR3 is TGCAGTGCTAGAGATCGAAGCTACGAGCAGTACTTC.

The J gene is TRBJ2-3, the V gene TRBV9; possible D gene TRBD1, 6 bases. The V gene lost 3 bases and the J gene lost 4 bases, with 12 bases spanning the gap. Germline V gene lookup returns CDR1 SGDLS and CDR2 YYNGEE. This CDR3 has 14 amino acids. CDR3 sequence: CASSDVRGADTQYF. DNA for the CDR3: TGTGCCAGCAGCGACGTCAGGGGTGCAGATACGCAGTATTTT.

This clonotype was counted ten times or more. The genes are TRBV6-2 or TRBV6-3 and TRBJ2-7; no clear D. CDR1 is MNHEY, CDR2 SVGEGT, per germline. CDR3 length: 12 amino acids. Trimming took off 5 bases at V and 3 bases at J, with 8 bases between the two ends. CDR3 sequence: CASSPRIYEQYF. CDR3 DNA sequence: TGTGCCAGCAGTCCGAGGATCTACGAGCAGTACTTC.

The chain links TRBV4-3 to TRBJ1-2, with TRBD1 matching 10 bases. V trimming: 1 base; J trimming: 4 bases; junction bases outside the gene matches: 9. Germline CDR1 reads LGHNA; CDR2 reads YSLEER. This CDR3 comprises 17 residues. In DNA form, the CDR3 reads TGCGCCAGCAGCCAAGTAGGGCCGGGACAGGGGACCTATGGCTACACCTTC. This sequence encodes CASSQVGPGQGTYGYTF.

This chain links TRBV9 with TRBJ2-1, with unresolved D. The CDR3 loop spans 14 amino acids. Germline CDR1 reads SGDLS; CDR2 reads YYNGEE. Trimming shortened V by 3 bases and J by 7 bases, and 14 bases separated the two germline ends. The CDR3: CASSDPRMGNEQFF. CDR3 bases: TGTGCCAGCAGCGATCCTAGGATGGGTAATGAGCAGTTCTTC.

J is TRBJ2-7 and V is TRBV2, with D possibly TRBD1 on 6 matching bases. The V end was cut by 2 bases, the J end by 2 bases, with 10 bases between. There are 14 residues in the CDR3. The germline gives CDR1 SNHLY, CDR2 FYNNEI. The CDR3 DNA reads as TGTGCCAGCAGTGAACAGGGGAACACCTACGAGCAGTACGTC. Translation: CASSEQGNTYEQYV.

V is TRBV4-1 and J is TRBJ1-4; D is unresolved. CDR1 and CDR2 (germline): MGHRA, YSYEKL. The length of the CDR3 is 16 residues. Trimming removed 1 base at V and 8 bases at J, with 17 bases between. The CDR3 bases are TGCGCCAGCAGCCAAGGATCCGGTGCGGGGTTGGAAAAACTGTTTTTT. Protein: CASSQGSGAGLEKLFF.

This clonotype was counted only a few times. The chain joins TRBV14 to TRBJ2-3, with TRBD2 matching 7 bases. Trimming took 2 bases from V and 2 from J; bases not matched to a gene: 7. The CDR3 covers 16 residues. Germline CDR1 SGHDN, CDR2 FVKESK. CDR3 sequence: CASSQWASGYTDTQYF. The CDR3 DNA is TGTGCCAGCAGCCAATGGGCTAGCGGTTACACAGATACGCAGTATTTT. Looking up the rest from reference TRBV14 and TRBJ2-3 gives the full variable domain: EAGVTQFPSHSVIEKGQTVTLRCDPISGHDNLYWYRRVMGKEIKFLLHFVKESKQDESGMPNNRFLAERTGGTYSTLKVQPAELEDSGVYFCASSQWASGYTDTQYFGPGTRLTVL.

This clonotype was picked up a small number of times. This sequence joins TRBV20-1 and TRBJ1-2, with no clear D. V was cut by 6 bases and J by 4 bases, with 18 bases left in between. CDR1 and CDR2 (germline): DFQATT, SNEGSKA (reference sequence). The CDR3 consists of 14 residues. CDR3 protein: CSAVSPHFAYGYTF. CDR3 DNA sequence: TGCAGTGCCGTCTCCCCCCACTTTGCCTATGGCTACACCTTC.